These T cell receptor beta chains were read from a single sample in a study of blood T cell repertoires in COVID-19. TCRdb's copy holds only in-frame clones and misses some; the assay was immunoSEQ multiplex PCR. The data contain over 200,000 clones, approximately 81% of them seen just once; the ten biggest clones take up about 8%. Sequencing used peripheral blood. Receptor source: a woman of 80 years or more with acute or convalescent COVID-19. Each CDR3 is given with its conserved first and last residue. A D gene is named only where the DNA matches it firmly. The size of a clone is reported for some rows only, either as once, few or many, or as a class for expanded clones.

>17|TRBV7-2|once|TRBD2|TRBJ2-2
TGTGCCAGCAGCACTCTCTCCGGGACTAGCATCACCGGGGAGCTGTTTTTT
CASSTLSGTSITGELFF
>13|TRBV29-1|.|.|TRBJ2-7
TGCAGCGCCGTGGGGCCAGAAACCTACGAGCAGTACTTC
CSAVGPETYEQYF
>13|TRBV5-4|.|.|TRBJ1-2
TGTGCCAGCAGCTTGGACGGGGTGGATGGCTACACCTTC
CASSLDGVDGYTF
>12|TRBV28|.|.|TRBJ2-2
TGTGGGCTCGGGGGAAACACCGGGGAGCTGTTTTTT
CGLGGNTGELFF
>13|TRBV15|.|.|TRBJ2-7
TGTGCCACCAGCAGACCTCCCTCCTACGAGCAGTACTTC
CATSRPPSYEQYF
>13|TRBV6-1|once|.|TRBJ1-5
TGTGCCAGCAGTGAACTCCTCTCCCAGCCCCAGCATTTT
CASSELLSQPQHF
>15|TRBV7-2|.|.|TRBJ2-7
TGTGCCAGCACCCCAAGCGGGCGGGCCACCTACGAGCAGTACTTC
CASTPSGRATYEQYF
>15|TRBV15|.|TRBD2|TRBJ2-5
TGTGCCACCAGCAGAACGGGGGGGGAGCGCGAGACCCAGTACTTC
CATSRTGGERETQYF
>15|TRBV5-6|once|TRBD1|TRBJ2-5
TGTGCCAGCAGAATTCTTGGACAGGGTGGAGAGACCCAGTACTTC
CASRILGQGGETQYF
>13|TRBV3-1/TRBV3-2|.|.|TRBJ2-5
TGTGCCAGCAGCCAAGAGGCCAGGGTCGCCCAGTACTTC
CASSQEARVAQYF
>13|TRBV12-3/TRBV12-4|.|.|TRBJ1-2
TGTGCCAGCAGCCGGACATTGAACTATGGCTACACCTTC
CASSRTLNYGYTF
>21|TRBV24-1|.|TRBD1|TRBJ1-3
TGTGCCACCAGTCGAGCACCGGGACAGGGGGGTGCCCTAGGCTCTGGAAACACCATATATTTT
CATSRAPGQGGALGSGNTIYF
>18|TRBV19|many|.|TRBJ1-5
TGTGCCAGTAGTATGGGCAGGGCACAGGGTGATAGCAATCAGCCCCAGCATTTT
CASSMGRAQGDSNQPQHF
>16|TRBV4-2|.|TRBD2|TRBJ2-7
TGTGCCAGCAGCCAGGAGCGGGGTCCGAGCTCCTACGAGCAGTACTTC
CASSQERGPSSYEQYF
>15|TRBV6-5|.|.|TRBJ1-4
TGTGCCAGCAGGGATACGGGTGCAACTAATGAAAAACTGTTTTTT
CASRDTGATNEKLFF
>15|TRBV6-5|.|TRBD2|TRBJ2-1
TGTGCCAGCACCCCAACTAGCGGGGAGACAAATGAGCAGTTCTTC
CASTPTSGETNEQFF
>15|TRBV10-3|.|.|TRBJ2-7
TGTGCCATCGGTACCCAGGGGGGAAGCTCCTACGAGCAGTACTTC
CAIGTQGGSSYEQYF
>16|TRBV5-1|.|TRBD1|TRBJ2-1
TGCGCCAGCAGTTCCATGACAGGGAGCTCCTACAATGAGCAGTTCTTC
CASSSMTGSSYNEQFF
>18|TRBV28|.|TRBD1|TRBJ1-2
TGTGCCAGCAGTTTGAAATCCGGGACAGGGGGCGTTTTATTCGCCTACACCTTC
CASSLKSGTGGVLFAYTF
>14|TRBV6-5|few|.|TRBJ1-1
TGTGCCAGCAAGCTTCGGCGGGAGGGCACTGAAGCTTTCTTT
CASKLRREGTEAFF
>14|TRBV11-2|.|.|TRBJ2-7
TGTGCCAGCAGCGGCAGACAGCCTTCCTACGAGCAGTACTTC
CASSGRQPSYEQYF
>11|TRBV11-2|few|.|TRBJ2-5
TGTGCCAGCAGCCACAGAGAGACCCAGTACTTC
CASSHRETQYF
>12|TRBV3-1/TRBV3-2|.|.|TRBJ2-3
TGTGCCAGCAGCCAAGACCTCGATACGCAGTATTTT
CASSQDLDTQYF
>15|TRBV6-5|.|TRBD1|TRBJ1-6
TGTGCCAGCAGTTACGGACAGGGAATGAGTTCACCCCTCCACTTT
CASSYGQGMSSPLHF
>15|TRBV5-1|.|TRBD1|TRBJ1-6
TGCGCCAGCAGCTTGGGCGGGACAGGGGCTTCACCCCTCCACTTT
CASSLGGTGASPLHF
>12|TRBV29-1|.|.|TRBJ1-3
TGCAGCGTTGCCCCCGACAGCACCCACTACTACTTT
CSVAPDSTHYYF
>12|TRBV12-3/TRBV12-4|.|.|TRBJ1-6
TGTGCCAGCGGGACATCGAATTCACCCCTCCACTTT
CASGTSNSPLHF
>15|TRBV3-1/TRBV3-2|.|.|TRBJ2-1
TGTGCCAGCATGGAGAGCCCTTCCGCTAACAATGAGCAGTTCTTC
CASMESPSANNEQFF
>15|TRBV5-4|.|TRBD2|TRBJ2-7
TGTGCCAGCAGCTATACGACTAGCGGGCTCTACGAGCAGTACTTC
CASSYTTSGLYEQYF
>13|TRBV5-4|.|TRBD1|TRBJ2-5
TGTGCCAGCAGCCTCGACAGGGGGGAGACCCAGTACTTC
CASSLDRGETQYF
>13|TRBV7-7|.|.|TRBJ2-2
TGTGCCAGCAGCGAACGGGGCACCGGGGAGCTGTTTTTT
CASSERGTGELFF
>13|TRBV19|few|.|TRBJ2-1
TGTGCCAGTAGTACTACCTCGAACAATGAGCAGTTCTTC
CASSTTSNNEQFF
>15|TRBV23-1|once|.|TRBJ1-2
TGCGCCAGCAGCCCTCCACAGAAGGCGAACTATGGCTACACCTTC
CASSPPQKANYGYTF
>13|TRBV12-3/TRBV12-4|few|.|TRBJ1-2
TGTGCCAGCAGTTCTGAACTAACCTATGGCTACACCTTC
CASSSELTYGYTF
>14|TRBV2|.|TRBD1|TRBJ1-4
TGTGCCAGCAGGGGACAGGGCCCAAATGAAAAACTGTTTTTT
CASRGQGPNEKLFF
>15|TRBV6-1|once|TRBD1|TRBJ1-2
TGTGCCAGCAGTGACCTCCGGGGACAGTCGTCGGGCTACACCTTC
CASSDLRGQSSGYTF
>15|TRBV27|.|TRBD1|TRBJ2-7
TGTGCCAGCAACGTAGGGGGCGCCACAAAGAACGAGCAGTACTTC
CASNVGGATKNEQYF
>11|TRBV30|.|TRBD1|TRBJ1-2
TGTGCCTGGAACTCAGGGGGCAGCTACACCTTC
CAWNSGGSYTF
>13|TRBV7-9|.|.|TRBJ1-6
TGTGCCAGCAGCTTAGGGGCACCTTCACCCCTCCACTTT
CASSLGAPSPLHF
>15|TRBV7-9|few|.|TRBJ2-5
TGTGCCAGCAGCTTAAGTGGGGCCCACCAAGAGACCCAGTACTTC
CASSLSGAHQETQYF
>18|TRBV5-5|.|TRBD1|TRBJ2-3
TGTGCCAGCAGCTTTGGGCAGGGGGCGCCGAGGGGCACAGATACGCAGTATTTT
CASSFGQGAPRGTDTQYF
>15|TRBV30|.|TRBD1|TRBJ1-4
TGTGCCTGTTCCCGGGACAGGGGCTTTAATGAAAAACTGTTTTTT
CACSRDRGFNEKLFF
>16|TRBV6-1|few|.|TRBJ1-1
TGTGCCAGCAGTGTTCGCACCGGGACTAGGCCGCTTGAAGCTTTCTTT
CASSVRTGTRPLEAFF
>16|TRBV24-1|.|TRBD2|TRBJ2-3
TGTGCCACCAGTGATTTCTCTAGCGGGAGCACAGATACGCAGTATTTT
CATSDFSSGSTDTQYF
>15|TRBV6-5|.|TRBD1|TRBJ1-1
TGTGCCAGCAGTTCAGGGGGCATCATCGGCACTGAAGCTTTCTTT
CASSSGGIIGTEAFF
>14|TRBV19|.|TRBD1|TRBJ1-5
TGTGCCAGTAGCCTCGGACAGGTCAATCAGCCCCAGCATTTT
CASSLGQVNQPQHF
>14|TRBV11-3|.|.|TRBJ2-3
TGTGCCAGCTCTAGTCACCGGGGGACAGATACGCAGTATTTT
CASSSHRGTDTQYF
>15|TRBV5-1|.|.|TRBJ1-1
TGCGCCAGCAGCTTGGTGATTGGAGGGAACACTGAAGCTTTCTTT
CASSLVIGGNTEAFF
>13|TRBV10-3|many|TRBD1|TRBJ2-7
TGTGCCATCAGAACGGGACAGTCCTACGAGCAGTACTTC
CAIRTGQSYEQYF
>19|TRBV9|.|.|TRBJ2-7
TGTGCCAGCAGCGCAGGGACAGGGCTACGACTAGCGGGTTCCTACGAGCAGTACTTC
CASSAGTGLRLAGSYEQYF
>11|TRBV7-3|.|.|TRBJ2-7
TGTGCCAGCAGCTCGGCGGGCGAGCAGTACTTC
CASSSAGEQYF